This is a list of T cell receptor beta chains from one sample in a study of OX40 agonist ivuxolimab in advanced cancers. Measured with immunoSEQ multiplex PCR; TCRdb has only the in-frame clones, and not every one. The table records about 72,000 clones, 88% of them present only once. The material sequenced was CD4+ or CD8+ T cells sorted from blood, taken in a trial of the OX40 agonist ivuxolimab. The receptors here all came from an adult with an advanced solid tumor such as melanoma, head and neck, liver or kidney cancer. CDR3s include the opening cysteine and the closing phenylalanine or tryptophan. Fields, in order: J gene, V gene, D gene, clone size, CDR3 length, CDR3 protein, CDR3 DNA. A D gene is named only where the DNA matches it firmly. Clone sizes are given selectively: once, few, many, or a class where the clone is expanded.

TRBJ1-2 | TRBV11-3 | NA | NA | 15 | CASSLGTQGAHGYTF | TGTGCCAGCAGCTTAGGTACGCAGGGCGCTCATGGCTACACCTTC
TRBJ2-4 | TRBV19 | NA | NA | 13 | CASMEGYKNIQYF | TGTGCCAGTATGGAAGGTTACAAAAACATTCAGTACTTC
TRBJ2-3 | TRBV11-3 | NA | NA | 15 | CASSLGGRITDTQYF | TGTGCCAGCAGCTTAGGAGGGCGGATCACAGATACGCAGTATTTT
TRBJ2-7 | TRBV4-3 | TRBD1 | NA | 17 | CASSPTGWNIGTGRQYF | TGCGCCAGCAGCCCCACTGGCTGGAACATTGGGACAGGAAGGCAGTACTTC
TRBJ2-7 | TRBV23-1 | NA | NA | 13 | CASSQPRANEQYF | TGCGCCAGCAGTCAACCCAGGGCCAACGAGCAGTACTTC
TRBJ1-6 | TRBV18 | NA | few | 13 | CASSPGAASPLHF | TGTGCCAGCTCACCAGGAGCAGCTTCACCCCTCCACTTT
TRBJ2-7 | TRBV5-1 | TRBD2 | NA | 16 | CASSWGGSPFPYEQYF | TGCGCCAGCAGCTGGGGGGGGTCCCCATTCCCCTACGAGCAGTACTTC
TRBJ2-7 | TRBV7-9 | NA | NA | 15 | CASSLAEEYSYEQYF | TGTGCCAGCAGCTTAGCGGAAGAATACTCCTACGAGCAGTACTTC
TRBJ2-2 | TRBV7-3 | NA | NA | 14 | CASSLTWISGELFF | TGTGCCAGCAGCTTAACATGGATATCCGGGGAGCTGTTTTTT
TRBJ2-5 | TRBV5-4 | NA | NA | 15 | CASSLGRAPQETQYF | TGTGCCAGCAGCTTGGGGAGGGCCCCCCAAGAGACCCAGTACTTC
TRBJ2-2 | TRBV7-2 | TRBD2 | once | 16 | CASSSPSGSIAGELFF | TGTGCCAGCAGCTCGCCTAGCGGGAGTATTGCCGGGGAGCTGTTTTTT
TRBJ2-2 | TRBV6-6 | NA | NA | 15 | CASFGSSENTGELFF | TGTGCCAGTTTCGGCTCTAGTGAGAACACCGGGGAGCTGTTTTTT
TRBJ2-1 | TRBV5-8 | NA | NA | 15 | CASRSGFGTYNEQFF | TGTGCCAGCAGGTCGGGTTTCGGGACCTACAATGAGCAGTTCTTC